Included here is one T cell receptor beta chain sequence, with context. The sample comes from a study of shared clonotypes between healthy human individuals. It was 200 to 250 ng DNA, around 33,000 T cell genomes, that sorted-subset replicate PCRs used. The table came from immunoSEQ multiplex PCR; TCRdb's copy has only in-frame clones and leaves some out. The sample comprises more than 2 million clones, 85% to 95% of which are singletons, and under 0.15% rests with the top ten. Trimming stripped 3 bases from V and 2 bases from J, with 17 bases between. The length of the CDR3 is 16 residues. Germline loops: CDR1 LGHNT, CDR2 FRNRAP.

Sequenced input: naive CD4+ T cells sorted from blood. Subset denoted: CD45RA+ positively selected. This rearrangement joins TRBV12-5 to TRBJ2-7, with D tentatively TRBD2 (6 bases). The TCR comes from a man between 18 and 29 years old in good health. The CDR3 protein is CASGFPPKRAPYEQYF. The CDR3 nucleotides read TGTGCTAGTGGTTTCCCCCCCAAGCGGGCCCCCTACGAGCAGTACTTC.